Described below is a single TCR beta chain sequence and its context. This clonotype was detected many times. Its antigen remains unidentified. No base quality values were provided; no much bigger clone lies one nucleotide off. The treatment or condition label, read with the paper, signifies: live attenuated yellow fever vaccine strain. At each blood-draw timepoint, two biological replicates of bulk PBMCs were collected. A standard Ficoll-Paque protocol was used to isolate PBMCs from peripheral blood. TriZol was used to extract RNA from bulk PBMCs, CD4 and CD8 fractions, and dextramer-positive and dextramer-negative fractions. This sample stems from a study of T cells after yellow fever vaccination (dated by TCRdb to the late 2010s). Notes on the research overall: The SMART-Seq v4 Ultra Low Input RNA kit was used to prepare libraries from fractions with low cell numbers. To follow T-cell clones before and after both primary and booster YFV17D yellow fever vaccination, bulk TCR alpha and beta repertoires underwent longitudinal sequencing. Two healthy male donors, one aged 18 to 30 and one aged 30 to 39 years, were included in the cohort. Blood was collected at multiple timepoints before and after primary and secondary immunization, and bulk PBMC replicates and cell subsets were isolated.

Beyond this particular receptor, the publication reports: After the booster, most clones that had expanded after primary vaccination were detected again (approximately 97% of CD4 and around nine tenths of CD8), suggesting broad maintenance of memory. Because abundant contaminating clonotypes from the bulk population could be contained in FACS-sorted repertoires, computational filtering was required. The study included only a couple of donors, which limits how far the findings can be generalized. A small fraction of clonotypes showed up in both the CD4 and CD8 compartments, probably as a result of convergent recombination. Compared with the primary T-cell response, the secondary T-cell response was weaker but faster, peaking on day 5 rather than day 15.

TCR cDNA was made using 5'RACE template switching, a step that added a universal primer site and unique molecular identifiers. cDNA synthesis was primed from both the TCR alpha and TCR beta constant segments. Library amplification used two PCR steps, and the second PCR step added sample barcodes and sequencing adapters. Sequencing of libraries was performed on Illumina HiSeq 2500 (2x100 bp) or NovaSeq (2x150 bp). Per the source publication's procedure: MIGEC handled demultiplexing of reads and collapsing into UMI consensus sequences, while MiXCR performed V(D)J alignment. Clonotypes responding to the vaccine were identified with edgeR on replicate PBMC samples, with the criteria of FDR below 0.01 and a log2 fold change above 5 up to day 15. Bulk clonotypes were assigned CD4 or CD8 identity according to which sequenced CD4 or CD8 repertoire held them at higher abundance. TCRdb trimmed public reads at Q25 via fastp, called clones via MiXCR and kept in-frame beta chains. Entries are consolidated by CDR3 protein sequence, retaining the most common genes and DNA. The V and J calls and clone size are TCRdb's, not the authors'. Recorded for this sample are more than 250,000 distinct CDR3 sequences; 6.8% of them occurred a single time. The ten largest make up 18% of the sample.

The CDR3 numbers 12 residues from cysteine through phenylalanine. Left in the record is the CDR3 DNA by itself, 36 bases read in frame from the first base. Per the germline V gene, SNHLY is the CDR1 and FYNNEI is the CDR2. V and J lose 5 bases and 12 bases, and a span of 14 bases separates them. The rearrangement joined TRBV2 to TRBJ2-1; the D gene assignment is ambiguous. The sequencing used PBMCs, collected roughly 47 days after the first yellow fever vaccination. This receptor was identified in a man between 18 and 35 years old who received the YFV17D yellow fever vaccine. In nucleotides, the sequence is TGTGCCAGCAGTTCGTCGGACGTAGGGCAGTTCTTC. This gives the protein CASSSSDVGQFF.